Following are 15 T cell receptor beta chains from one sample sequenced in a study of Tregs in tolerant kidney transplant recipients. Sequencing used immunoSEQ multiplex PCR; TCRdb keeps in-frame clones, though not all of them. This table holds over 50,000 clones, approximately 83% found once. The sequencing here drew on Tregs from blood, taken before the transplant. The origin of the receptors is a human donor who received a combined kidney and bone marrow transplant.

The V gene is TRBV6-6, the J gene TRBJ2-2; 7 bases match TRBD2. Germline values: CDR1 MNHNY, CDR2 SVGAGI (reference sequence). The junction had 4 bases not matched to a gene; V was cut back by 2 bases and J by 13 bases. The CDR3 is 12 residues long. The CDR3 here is CASSYLASGLFF. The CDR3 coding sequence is TGTGCCAGCAGTTACCTGGCTAGCGGGCTGTTTTTT.

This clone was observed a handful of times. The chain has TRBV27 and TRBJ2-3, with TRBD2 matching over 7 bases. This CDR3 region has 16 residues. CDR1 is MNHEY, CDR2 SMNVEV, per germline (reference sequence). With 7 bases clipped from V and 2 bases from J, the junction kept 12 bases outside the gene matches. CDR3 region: CASITPLAVSTDTQYF. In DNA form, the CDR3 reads TGTGCCAGCATCACACCCCTAGCGGTGTCCACAGATACGCAGTATTTT.

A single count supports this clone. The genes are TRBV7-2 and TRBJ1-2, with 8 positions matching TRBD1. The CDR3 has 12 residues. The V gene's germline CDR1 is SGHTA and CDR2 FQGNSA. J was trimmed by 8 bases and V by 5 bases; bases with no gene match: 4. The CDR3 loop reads CASSHDRGGYTF. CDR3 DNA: TGTGCCAGCAGCCATGACAGGGGCGGCTACACCTTC. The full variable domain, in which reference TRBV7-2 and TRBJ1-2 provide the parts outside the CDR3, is GAGVSQSPSNKVTEKGKDVELRCDPISGHTALYWYRQSLGQGLEFLIYFQGNSAPDKSGLPSDRFSAERTGGSVSTLTIQRTQQEDSAVYLCASSHDRGGYTFGSGTRLTVV.

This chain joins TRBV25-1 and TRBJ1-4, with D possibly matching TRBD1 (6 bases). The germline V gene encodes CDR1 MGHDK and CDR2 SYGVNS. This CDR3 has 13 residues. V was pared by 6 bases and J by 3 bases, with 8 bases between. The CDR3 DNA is TGTGCCAGCAGAGGACAGCCTAATGAAAAACTGTTTTTT. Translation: CASRGQPNEKLFF.

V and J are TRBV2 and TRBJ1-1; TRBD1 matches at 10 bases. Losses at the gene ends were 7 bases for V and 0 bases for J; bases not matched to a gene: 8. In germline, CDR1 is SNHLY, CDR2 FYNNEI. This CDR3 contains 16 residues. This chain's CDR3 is CASNPGQGRVNTEAFF. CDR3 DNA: TGTGCCAGCAACCCGGGACAGGGGAGAGTGAACACTGAAGCTTTCTTT. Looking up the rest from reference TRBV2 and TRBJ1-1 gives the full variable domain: EPEVTQTPSHQVTQMGQEVILRCVPISNHLYFYWYRQILGQKVEFLVSFYNNEISEKSEIFDDQFSVERPDGSNFTLKIRSTKLEDSAMYFCASNPGQGRVNTEAFFGQGTRLTVV.

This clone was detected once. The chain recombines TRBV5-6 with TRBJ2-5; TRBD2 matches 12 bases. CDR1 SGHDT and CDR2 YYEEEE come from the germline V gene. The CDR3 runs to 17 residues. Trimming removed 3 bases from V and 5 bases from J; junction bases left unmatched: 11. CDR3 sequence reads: CASSWSLAGGSKETQYF. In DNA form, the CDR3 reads TGTGCCAGCAGCTGGAGCCTAGCGGGGGGGTCTAAGGAGACCCAGTACTTC.

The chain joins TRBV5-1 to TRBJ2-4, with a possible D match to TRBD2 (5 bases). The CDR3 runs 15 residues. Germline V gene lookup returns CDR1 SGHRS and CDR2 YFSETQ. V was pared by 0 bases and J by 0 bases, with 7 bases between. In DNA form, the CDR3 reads TGCGCCAGCAGCTTGGCGGGATCAGCCAAAAACATTCAGTACTTC. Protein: CASSLAGSAKNIQYF.

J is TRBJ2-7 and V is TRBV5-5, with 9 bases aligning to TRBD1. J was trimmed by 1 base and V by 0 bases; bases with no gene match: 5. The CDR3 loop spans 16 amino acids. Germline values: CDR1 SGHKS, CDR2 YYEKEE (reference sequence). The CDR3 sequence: CASSLGGTGISYEQYF. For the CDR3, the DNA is TGTGCCAGCAGCTTGGGTGGGACAGGGATATCCTACGAGCAGTACTTC. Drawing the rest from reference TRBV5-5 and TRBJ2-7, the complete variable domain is DAGVTQSPTHLIKTRGQQVTLRCSPISGHKSVSWYQQVLGQGPQFIFQYYEKEERGRGNFPDRFSARQFPNYSSELNVNALLLGDSALYLCASSLGGTGISYEQYFGPGTRLTVT.

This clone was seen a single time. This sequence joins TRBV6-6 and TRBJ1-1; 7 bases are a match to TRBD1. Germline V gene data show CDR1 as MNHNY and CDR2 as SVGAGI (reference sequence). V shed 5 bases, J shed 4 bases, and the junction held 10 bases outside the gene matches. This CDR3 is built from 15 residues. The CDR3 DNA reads TGTGCCAGCAGTCTTTGGGAGGGGGCGGGCACTGAAGCTTTCTTT. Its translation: CASSLWEGAGTEAFF.

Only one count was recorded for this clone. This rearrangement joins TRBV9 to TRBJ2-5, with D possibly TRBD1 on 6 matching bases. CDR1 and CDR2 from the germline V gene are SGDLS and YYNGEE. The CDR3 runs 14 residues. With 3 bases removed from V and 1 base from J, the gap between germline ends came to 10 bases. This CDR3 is CASSARTAQETQYF. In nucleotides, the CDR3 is TGTGCCAGCAGCGCAAGGACAGCCCAAGAGACCCAGTACTTC.

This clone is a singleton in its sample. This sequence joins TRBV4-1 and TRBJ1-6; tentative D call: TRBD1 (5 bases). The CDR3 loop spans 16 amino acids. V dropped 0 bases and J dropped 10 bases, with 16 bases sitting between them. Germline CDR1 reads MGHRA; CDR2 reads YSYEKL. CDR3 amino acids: CASSQDSPGRGSPLHF. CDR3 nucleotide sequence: TGCGCCAGCAGCCAAGACTCCCCAGGGAGAGGATCACCCCTCCACTTT.

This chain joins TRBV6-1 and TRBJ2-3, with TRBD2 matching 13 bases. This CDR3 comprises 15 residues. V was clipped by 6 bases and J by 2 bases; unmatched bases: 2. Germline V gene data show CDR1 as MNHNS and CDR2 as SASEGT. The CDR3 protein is CASRGLAGFTDTQYF. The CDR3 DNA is TGTGCCAGCAGGGGACTAGCGGGGTTCACAGATACGCAGTATTTT.

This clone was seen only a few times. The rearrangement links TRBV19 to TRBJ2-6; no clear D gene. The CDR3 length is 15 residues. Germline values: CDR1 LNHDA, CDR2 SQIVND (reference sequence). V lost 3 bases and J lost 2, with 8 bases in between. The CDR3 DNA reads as TGTGCCAGTAGTATCTCTGGGACTGGGGCCAACGTCCTGACTTTC. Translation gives CASSISGTGANVLTF.

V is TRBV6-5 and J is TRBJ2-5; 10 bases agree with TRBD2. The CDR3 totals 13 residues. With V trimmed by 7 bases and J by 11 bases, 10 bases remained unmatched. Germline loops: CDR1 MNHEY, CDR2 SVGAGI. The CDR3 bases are TGTGCCAGCACCCCACAGCGGGGGGGGGAGCAGTACTTC. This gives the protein CASTPQRGGEQYF.

The CDR3, as DNA: TGTGCCAGCAGAGCGGGCGGAAGCACAGATACGCAGTATTTT. It is translated as CASRAGGSTDTQYF. The chain employs TRBV28 and TRBJ2-3; D perhaps matches TRBD2 (6 bases). The CDR3 is 14 residues long. Trimming took off 6 bases at V and 0 bases at J, with 10 bases between the two ends. The germline V gene has CDR1 MDHEN and CDR2 SYDVKM.